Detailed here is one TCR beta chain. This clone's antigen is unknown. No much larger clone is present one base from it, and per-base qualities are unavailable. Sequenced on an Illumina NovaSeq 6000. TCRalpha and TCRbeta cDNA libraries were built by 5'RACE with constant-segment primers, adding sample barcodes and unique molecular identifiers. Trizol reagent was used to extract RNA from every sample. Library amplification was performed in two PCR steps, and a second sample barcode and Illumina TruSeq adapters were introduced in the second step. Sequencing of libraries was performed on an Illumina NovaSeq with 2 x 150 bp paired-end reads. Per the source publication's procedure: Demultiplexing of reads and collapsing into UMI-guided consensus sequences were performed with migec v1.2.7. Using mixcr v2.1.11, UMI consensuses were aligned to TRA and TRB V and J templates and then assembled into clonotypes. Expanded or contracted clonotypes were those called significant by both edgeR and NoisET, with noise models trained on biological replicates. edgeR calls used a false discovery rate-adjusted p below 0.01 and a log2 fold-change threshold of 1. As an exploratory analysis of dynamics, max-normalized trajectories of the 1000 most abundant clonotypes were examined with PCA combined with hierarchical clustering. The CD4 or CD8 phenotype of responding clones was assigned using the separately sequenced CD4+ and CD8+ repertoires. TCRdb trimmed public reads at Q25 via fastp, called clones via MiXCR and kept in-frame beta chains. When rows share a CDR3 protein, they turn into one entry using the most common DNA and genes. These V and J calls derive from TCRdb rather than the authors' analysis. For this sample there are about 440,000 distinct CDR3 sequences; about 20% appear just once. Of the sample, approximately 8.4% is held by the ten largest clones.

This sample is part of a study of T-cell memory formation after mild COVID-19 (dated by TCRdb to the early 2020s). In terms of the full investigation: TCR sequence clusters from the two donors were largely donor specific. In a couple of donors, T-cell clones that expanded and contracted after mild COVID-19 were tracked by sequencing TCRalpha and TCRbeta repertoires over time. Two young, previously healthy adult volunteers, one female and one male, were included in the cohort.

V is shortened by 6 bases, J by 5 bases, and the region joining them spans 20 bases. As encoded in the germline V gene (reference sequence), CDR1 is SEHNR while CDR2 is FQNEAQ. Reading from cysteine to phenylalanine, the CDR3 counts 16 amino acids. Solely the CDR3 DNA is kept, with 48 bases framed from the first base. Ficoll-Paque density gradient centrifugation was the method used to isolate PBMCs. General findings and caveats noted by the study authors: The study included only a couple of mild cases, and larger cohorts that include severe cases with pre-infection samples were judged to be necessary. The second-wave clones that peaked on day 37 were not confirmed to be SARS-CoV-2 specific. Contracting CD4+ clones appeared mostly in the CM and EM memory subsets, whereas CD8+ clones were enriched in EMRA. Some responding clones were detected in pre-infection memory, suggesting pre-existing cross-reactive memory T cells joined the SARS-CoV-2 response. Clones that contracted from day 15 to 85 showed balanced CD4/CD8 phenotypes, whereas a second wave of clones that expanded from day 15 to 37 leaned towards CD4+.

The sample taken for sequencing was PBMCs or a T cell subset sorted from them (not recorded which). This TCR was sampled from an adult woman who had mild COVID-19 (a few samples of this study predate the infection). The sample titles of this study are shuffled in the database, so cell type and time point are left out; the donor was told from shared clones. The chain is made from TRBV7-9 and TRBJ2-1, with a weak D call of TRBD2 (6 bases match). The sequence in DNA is TGTGCCAGCAGTCCCCTGGAGGGCGGGGTGAACAATGAGCAGTTCTTC. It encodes CASSPLEGGVNNEQFF.